These T cell receptor beta chains were read from a single sample in a study of T cell repertoires in ileal Crohn's disease. Generated by immunoSEQ multiplex PCR, the TCRdb table keeps only in-frame clones and is missing some. The top ten hold around 4% of the sample, which has approximately 15,000 clones, approximately 80% seen once. The sample comprised ileal tissue. The origin of the receptors is an adult with Crohn's disease. Each CDR3 is given with its conserved first and last residue. The D gene is left open where the match is weak. Size is omitted from some rows. Given values are once, few, many or a class for expanded clones.

V	D	J	size	DNA	CDR3
TRBV5-1	-	TRBJ2-2	-	TGCGCCAGCAGCCCAAATTGGAGGCACGCAGCCTTGAACACCGGGGAGCTGTTTTTT	CASSPNWRHAALNTGELFF
TRBV5-4	TRBD1	TRBJ1-2	-	TGTGCCAGCAGACAGGGGTCGAACTATGGCTACACCTTC	CASRQGSNYGYTF
TRBV6-1	TRBD2	TRBJ2-7	once	TGTGCCAGCAGTGAAGATGAGGGCGGGGGGGCCTACGAGCAGTACTTC	CASSEDEGGGAYEQYF
TRBV5-6	TRBD1	TRBJ2-2	-	TGTGCCAGCAGCAAGAGGTGGACAGGGACCAACACCGGGGAGCTGTTTTTT	CASSKRWTGTNTGELFF
TRBV6-5	-	TRBJ1-2	once	TGTGCCAGCAGTTACTCGAGCGGTACTAACTATGGCTACACCTTC	CASSYSSGTNYGYTF
TRBV2	TRBD2	TRBJ2-3	-	TGTGCCAGCAGTGGTATTAGCGGGTATAGCACAGATACGCAGTATTTT	CASSGISGYSTDTQYF
TRBV6-5	-	TRBJ2-3	few	TGTGCCAGCGGGGAGGGGGGCGGCACAGATACGCAGTATTTT	CASGEGGGTDTQYF
TRBV18	TRBD1	TRBJ1-5	-	TGTGCCAGCTCACCAGGACAGGGGGGGCAGCCCCAGCATTTT	CASSPGQGGQPQHF
TRBV11-3	-	TRBJ2-3	-	TGTGCCAGCAGCTTCCCCGGGAGCACAGATACGCAGTATTTT	CASSFPGSTDTQYF
TRBV18	-	TRBJ1-2	-	TGTGCCAGCTCACCTGCGGAATGGGGCTACACCTTC	CASSPAEWGYTF
TRBV5-1	TRBD1	TRBJ1-1	-	TGCGCCAGCAGCTCCTCAGGGGGTTGGGGGTACACTGAAGCTTTCTTT	CASSSSGGWGYTEAFF
TRBV19	-	TRBJ2-3	-	TGTGCCAGTAGCGGGAAGGTTTACACAGATACGCAGTATTTT	CASSGKVYTDTQYF
TRBV9	-	TRBJ1-1	-	TGTGCCAGCAGCGTAGACAGGGTCACTGAAGCTTTCTTT	CASSVDRVTEAFF
TRBV12-5	-	TRBJ1-1	-	TGTGCTAGTGGTTTGGTACTCAGGGGCGGTACTGAAGCTTTCTTT	CASGLVLRGGTEAFF
TRBV7-9	-	TRBJ1-6	-	TGTGCCAGCAGCTTAGACATATCCAATTCACCCCTCCACTTT	CASSLDISNSPLHF
TRBV28	-	TRBJ1-2	-	TGTGCCAGCAGCGCCCCAGTGACAGGCTCTTATGGCTACACCTTC	CASSAPVTGSYGYTF
TRBV27	-	TRBJ2-3	few	TGTGCCAGCAGTTTAAGTCAGGGGCCAGATACGCAGTATTTT	CASSLSQGPDTQYF
TRBV6-1	TRBD1	TRBJ1-5	few	TGTGCCAGCAGTAGATCCGGGACAGGGGATCAGCCCCAGCATTTT	CASSRSGTGDQPQHF
TRBV19	TRBD2	TRBJ2-1	-	TGTGCCAGTAGTATCCACCGATGGAGTACTAGCGGCAATGAGCAGTTCTTC	CASSIHRWSTSGNEQFF
TRBV6-1	-	TRBJ2-7	-	TGTGCCAGCAGTGATCGCTACCAAGAGCAGTACTTC	CASSDRYQEQYF
TRBV2	TRBD1	TRBJ1-1	-	TGTGCCAGCAGCGACGACAGGGGCACTGAAGCTTTCTTT	CASSDDRGTEAFF
TRBV5-4	-	TRBJ2-3	-	TGTGCCATGGGGGGGCAGGGGGCTAGCACAGATACGCAGTATTTT	CAMGGQGASTDTQYF
TRBV6-5	TRBD2	TRBJ2-1	-	TGTGCCAGCAGCCGGTACGCTAGCGGAAACAATGAGCAGTTCTTC	CASSRYASGNNEQFF
TRBV5-1	TRBD1	TRBJ2-1	-	TGCGCCAGCAGCCGCTCCGGCACAGGGGTGGGGAATGAGCAGTTCTTC	CASSRSGTGVGNEQFF
TRBV28	-	TRBJ1-1	-	TGTGCCAGCATCGGGGGGGGTCACACTGAAGCTTTCTTT	CASIGGGHTEAFF
TRBV11-3	TRBD1	TRBJ2-7	-	TGTGCCAGCAGCTCGGACAGGGAGTCGCGCGAGCAGTACTTC	CASSSDRESREQYF
TRBV5-6	-	TRBJ1-5	-	TGTGCCAGCAGCGTGTGGGGGGATCAGCCCCAGCATTTT	CASSVWGDQPQHF
TRBV10-3	-	TRBJ1-1	few	TGTGCCATCAGTGAATCAGGGGACACTGAAGCTTTCTTT	CAISESGDTEAFF
TRBV2	-	TRBJ1-1	few	TGTGCCAGCGATATCCTTCAGGGGATGAACACTGAAGCTTTCTTT	CASDILQGMNTEAFF
TRBV7-8	TRBD1	TRBJ2-5	-	TGTGCCAGCAGCCCCCGGACAGGGCGGCTTCAAGAGACCCAGTACTTC	CASSPRTGRLQETQYF
TRBV9	-	TRBJ2-2	-	TGTGCCAGCAGCACTCGGAGGAACACCGGGGAGCTGTTTTTT	CASSTRRNTGELFF